This T cell receptor (beta chain) is from a study of OX40 agonist ivuxolimab in advanced cancers. Study details: Clinicians treated patients with ivuxolimab, an agonistic anti-OX40 (CD134) antibody. Broader study findings: In the expanded peripheral T cells, antigen specificity was never determined.

Regarding this clone: Its target is unknown.

Samples of blood were obtained at baseline, on cycle 4 day 1, and on cycle 7 day 1. Measured with immunoSEQ multiplex PCR; TCRdb has only the in-frame clones, and not every one. Of 70,000 or so clones in the sample, approximately 81% were seen once. The CDR3 has 16 residues. Germline V lookup: CDR1 MNHEY, CDR2 SMNVEV (reference sequence). J lost 8 bases, V lost 0 bases, and 11 bases had no gene match. This rearrangement joins TRBV27 to TRBJ1-2; 8 bases match TRBD1. Sequenced material: CD4+ or CD8+ T cells sorted from blood, taken in a trial of the OX40 agonist ivuxolimab. The clonotype comes from an adult with an advanced solid tumor such as melanoma, head and neck, liver or kidney cancer. The CDR3 loop reads CASSLSRITGGGGYTF. CDR3 nucleotides: TGTGCCAGCAGTTTATCGAGGATTACAGGGGGTGGAGGCTACACCTTC.